This T cell receptor (beta chain) was sequenced in a study of control samples from healthy donors and cancer patients. The V segment lost 5 bases and the J segment 7 bases; nucleotides outside the gene matches: 10. The CDR3 totals 14 residues. From germline, CDR1 is SQVTM and CDR2 ANQGSEA. Sequencing was performed with immunoSEQ multiplex PCR; in TCRdb, only in-frame clones are kept and a portion is missing. The table lists some 130,000 clones, more than 80% of them singletons. The sequence came from a man aged 35 to 55 in good health. The V gene is TRBV29-1, the J gene TRBJ1-2, with 10 positions matching TRBD1. The sample consisted of blood. CDR3 residues: CSVLDSGTGVGYTF. CDR3 nucleotide sequence: TGCAGCGTTCTCGATTCCGGGACAGGGGTTGGCTACACCTTC.